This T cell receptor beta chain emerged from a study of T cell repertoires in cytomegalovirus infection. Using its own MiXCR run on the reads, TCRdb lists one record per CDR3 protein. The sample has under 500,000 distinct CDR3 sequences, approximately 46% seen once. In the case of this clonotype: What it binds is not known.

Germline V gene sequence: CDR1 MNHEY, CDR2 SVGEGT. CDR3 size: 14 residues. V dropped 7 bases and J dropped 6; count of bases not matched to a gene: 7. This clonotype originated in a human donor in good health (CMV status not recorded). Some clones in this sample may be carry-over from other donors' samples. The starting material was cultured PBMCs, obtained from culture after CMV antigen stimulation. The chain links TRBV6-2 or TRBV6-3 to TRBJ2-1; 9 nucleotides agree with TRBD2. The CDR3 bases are TGTGCCAGCACAGTCCGGCGGGAGGGCAATGAGCAGTTCTTC. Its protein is CASTVRREGNEQFF.